The present T cell receptor (beta chain) was sequenced within a study of PD-L1 blockade in urothelial cancer. Study context: In the patient group, twenty-five of 29 were males with bladder-origin urothelial cancer. The median T cell count in blood samples was more than 110,000.

CDR1 is SGDLS, CDR2 YYNGEE, per germline. CDR3 length equals 12 residues. V shed 1 base and J shed 2 bases, with 3 bases lying between them. This sample's time point: pretreatment peripheral blood. Diagnoses among patients were locally advanced or metastatic urothelial carcinoma. Sequencing used immunoSEQ multiplex PCR; TCRdb keeps in-frame clones, though not all of them. The sample records 95,000 or so clones, around 87% being singletons. This clone appeared a single time. This TCR was sampled from a man in his sixties with urothelial cancer. This sequence joins TRBV9 and TRBJ2-5; D ambiguous. The sequences come from PBMCs, collected around atezolizumab (anti-PD-L1) treatment. The CDR3 coding sequence is TGTGCCAGCAGCGTATCTCAAGAGACCCAGTACTTC. This translates into CASSVSQETQYF.